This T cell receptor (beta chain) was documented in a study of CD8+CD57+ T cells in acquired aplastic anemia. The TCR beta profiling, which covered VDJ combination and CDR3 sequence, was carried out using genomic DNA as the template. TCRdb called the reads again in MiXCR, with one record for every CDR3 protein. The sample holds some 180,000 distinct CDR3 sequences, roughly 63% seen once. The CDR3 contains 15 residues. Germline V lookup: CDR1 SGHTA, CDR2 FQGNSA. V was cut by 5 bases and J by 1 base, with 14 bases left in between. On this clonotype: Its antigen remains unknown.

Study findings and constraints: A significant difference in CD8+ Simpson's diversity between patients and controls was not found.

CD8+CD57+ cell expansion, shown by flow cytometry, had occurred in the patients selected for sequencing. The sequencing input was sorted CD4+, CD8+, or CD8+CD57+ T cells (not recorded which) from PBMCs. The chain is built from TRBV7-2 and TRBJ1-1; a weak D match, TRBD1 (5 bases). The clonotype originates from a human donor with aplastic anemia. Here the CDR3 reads CASSTPGPRNTEAFF. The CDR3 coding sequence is TGTGCCAGCAGCACTCCGGGACCCAGGAACACTGAAGCTTTCTTT.